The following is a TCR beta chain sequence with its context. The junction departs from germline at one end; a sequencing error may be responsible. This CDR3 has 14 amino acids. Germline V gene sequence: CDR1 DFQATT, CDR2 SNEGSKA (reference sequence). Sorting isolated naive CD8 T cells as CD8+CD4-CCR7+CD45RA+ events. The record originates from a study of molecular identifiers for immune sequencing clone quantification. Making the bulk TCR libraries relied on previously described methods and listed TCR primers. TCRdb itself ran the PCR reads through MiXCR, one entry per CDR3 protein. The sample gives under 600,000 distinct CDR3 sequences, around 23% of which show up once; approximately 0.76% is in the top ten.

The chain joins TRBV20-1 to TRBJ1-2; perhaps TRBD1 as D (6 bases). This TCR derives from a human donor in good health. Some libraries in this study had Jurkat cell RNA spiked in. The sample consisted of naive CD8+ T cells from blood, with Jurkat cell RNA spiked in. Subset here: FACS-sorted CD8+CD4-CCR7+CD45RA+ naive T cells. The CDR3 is CSARFQGFQDGYSF. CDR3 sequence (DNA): TGCAGTGCAAGATTCCAGGGGTTTCAGGATGGCTACTCCTTC.